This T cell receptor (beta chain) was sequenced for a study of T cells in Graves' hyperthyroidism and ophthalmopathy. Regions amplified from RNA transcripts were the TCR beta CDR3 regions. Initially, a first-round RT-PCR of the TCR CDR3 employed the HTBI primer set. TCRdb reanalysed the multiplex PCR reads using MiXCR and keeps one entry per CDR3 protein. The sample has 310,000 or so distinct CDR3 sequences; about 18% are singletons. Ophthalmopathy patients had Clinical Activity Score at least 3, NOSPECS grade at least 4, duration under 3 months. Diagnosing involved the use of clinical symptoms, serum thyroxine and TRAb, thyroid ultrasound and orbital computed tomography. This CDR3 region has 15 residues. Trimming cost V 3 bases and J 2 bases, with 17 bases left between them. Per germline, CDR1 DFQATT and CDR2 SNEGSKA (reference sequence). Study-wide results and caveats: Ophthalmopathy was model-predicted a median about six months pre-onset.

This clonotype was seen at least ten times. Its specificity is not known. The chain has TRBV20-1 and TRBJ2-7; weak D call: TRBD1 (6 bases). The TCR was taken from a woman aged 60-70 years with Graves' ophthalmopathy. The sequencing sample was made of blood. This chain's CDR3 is CSASKAGTNTYEQYF. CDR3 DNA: TGCAGTGCTAGCAAGGCCGGGACAAACACCTACGAGCAGTACTTC.